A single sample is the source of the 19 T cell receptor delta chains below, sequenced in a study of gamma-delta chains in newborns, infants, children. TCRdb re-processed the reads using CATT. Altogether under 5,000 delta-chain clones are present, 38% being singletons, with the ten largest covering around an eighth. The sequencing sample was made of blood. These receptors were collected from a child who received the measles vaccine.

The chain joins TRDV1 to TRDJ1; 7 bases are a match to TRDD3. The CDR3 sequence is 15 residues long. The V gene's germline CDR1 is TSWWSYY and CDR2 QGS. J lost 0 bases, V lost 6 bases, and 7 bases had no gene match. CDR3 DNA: TGTGCTCTTGGCGCCAGGGGGATTGACACCGATAAACTCATCTTT. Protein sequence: CALGARGIDTDKLIF.

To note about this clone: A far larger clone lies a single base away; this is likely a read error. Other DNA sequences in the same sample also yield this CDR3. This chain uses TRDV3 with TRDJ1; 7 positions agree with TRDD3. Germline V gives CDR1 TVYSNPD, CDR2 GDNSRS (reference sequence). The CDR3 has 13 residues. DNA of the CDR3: TGCGCCTTTAGGGATACTACCGACGATAAACTCATCTTT. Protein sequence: CAFRDTTDDKLIF. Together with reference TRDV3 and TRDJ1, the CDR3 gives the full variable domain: CDKVTQSSPDQTVASGSEVVLLCTYDTVYSNPDLFWYRIRPDYSFQFVFYGDNSRSEGADFTQGRFSVKHILTQKAFHLVISPVRTEDSATYYCAFRDTTDDKLIFGKGTRVTVEP.

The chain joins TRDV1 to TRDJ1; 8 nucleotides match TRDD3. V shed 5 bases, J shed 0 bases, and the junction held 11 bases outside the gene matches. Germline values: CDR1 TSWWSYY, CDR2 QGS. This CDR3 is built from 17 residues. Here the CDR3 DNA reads TGTGCTCTTGGGACCATGGGGGTTGGGGGATACACCGATAAACTCATCTTT. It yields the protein CALGTMGVGGYTDKLIF.

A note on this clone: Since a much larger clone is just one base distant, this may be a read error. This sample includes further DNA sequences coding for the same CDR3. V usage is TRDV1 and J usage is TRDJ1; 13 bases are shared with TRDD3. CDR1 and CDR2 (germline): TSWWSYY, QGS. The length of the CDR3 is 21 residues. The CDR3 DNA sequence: TGTGCTCTTGGGGAATGCCCCTTCCCCTCTTACTGGGGGATACGGCCCGATAAACTCATCTTC. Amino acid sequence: CALGECPFPSYWGIRPDKLIF.

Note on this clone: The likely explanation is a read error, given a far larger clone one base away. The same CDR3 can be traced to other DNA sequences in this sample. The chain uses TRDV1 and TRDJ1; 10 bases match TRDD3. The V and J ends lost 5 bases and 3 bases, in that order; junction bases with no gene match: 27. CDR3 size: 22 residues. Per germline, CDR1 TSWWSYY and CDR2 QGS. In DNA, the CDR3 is TGTGCTCTTGGGAAGATCCGCCAGGGGACGTTTTGGGGGATACCTGTCGCCGATAAACTCATCTTT. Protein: CALGKIRQGTFWGIPVADKLIF.

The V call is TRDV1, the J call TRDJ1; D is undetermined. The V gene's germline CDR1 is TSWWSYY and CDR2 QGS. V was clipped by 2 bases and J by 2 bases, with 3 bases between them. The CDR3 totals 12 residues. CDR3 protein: CALGEGTDKLIF. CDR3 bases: TGTGCTCTTGGGGAAGGAACCGATAAACTCATCTTT.

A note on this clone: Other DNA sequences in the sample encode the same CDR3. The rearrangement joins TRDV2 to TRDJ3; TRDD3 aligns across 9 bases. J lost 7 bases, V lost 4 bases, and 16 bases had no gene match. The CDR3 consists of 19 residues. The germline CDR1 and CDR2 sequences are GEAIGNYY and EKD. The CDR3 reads CACDPVTGGILRDTRQMFF. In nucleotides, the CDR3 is TGTGCCTGTGATCCGGTTACTGGGGGAATCTTAAGAGACACCCGACAGATGTTTTTC.

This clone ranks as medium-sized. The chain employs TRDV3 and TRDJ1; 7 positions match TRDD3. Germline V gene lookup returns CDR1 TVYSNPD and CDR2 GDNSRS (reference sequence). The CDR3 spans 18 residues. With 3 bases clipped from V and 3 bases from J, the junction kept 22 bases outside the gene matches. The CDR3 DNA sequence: TGTGCCTTACCTCTCAAACCTGGGGGCCTCCCGGAGGCCGATAAACTCATCTTT. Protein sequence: CALPLKPGGLPEADKLIF.

Written as DNA, the CDR3 is TGTGCCTGTGACCCCCTATTGGGGGAGAGCTCCTGGGACACCCGACAGATGTTTTTC. It encodes CACDPLLGESSWDTRQMFF. The V gene is TRDV2, the J gene TRDJ3, with 7 nucleotides matching TRDD3. Germline CDR1 GEAIGNYY, CDR2 EKD. The CDR3 is made up of 19 amino acids. V gave up 3 bases and J gave up 0 bases; unmatched junction bases: 10.

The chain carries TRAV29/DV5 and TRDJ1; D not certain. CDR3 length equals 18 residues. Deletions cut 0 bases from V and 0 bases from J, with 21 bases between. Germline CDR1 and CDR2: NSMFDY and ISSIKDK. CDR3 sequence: CAASANLRWPTYTDKLIF. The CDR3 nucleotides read TGTGCAGCAAGCGCGAACCTCCGCTGGCCGACGTACACCGATAAACTCATCTTT.

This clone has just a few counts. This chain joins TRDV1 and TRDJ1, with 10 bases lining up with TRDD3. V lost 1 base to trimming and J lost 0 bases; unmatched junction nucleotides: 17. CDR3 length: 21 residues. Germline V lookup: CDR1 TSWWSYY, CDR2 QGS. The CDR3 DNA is TGTGCTCTTGGGGAACGGACCCTACTGGGGGATTCGAGCGCTAACACCGATAAACTCATCTTT. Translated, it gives CALGERTLLGDSSANTDKLIF.

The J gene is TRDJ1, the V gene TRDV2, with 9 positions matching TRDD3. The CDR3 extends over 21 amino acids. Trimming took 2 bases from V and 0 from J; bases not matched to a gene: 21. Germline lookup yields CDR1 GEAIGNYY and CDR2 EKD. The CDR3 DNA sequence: TGTGCCTGTGACAAGACTAAACTTTGGGGGATATTCGCCCAGTACACCGATAAACTCATCTTT. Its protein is CACDKTKLWGIFAQYTDKLIF.

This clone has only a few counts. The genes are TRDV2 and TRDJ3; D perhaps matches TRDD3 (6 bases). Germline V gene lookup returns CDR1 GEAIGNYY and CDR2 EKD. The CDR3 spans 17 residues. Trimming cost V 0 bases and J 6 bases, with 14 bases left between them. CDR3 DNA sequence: TGTGCCTGTGACACCGTAACTGGGCAGGTGGACACCCGACAGATGTTTTTC. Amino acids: CACDTVTGQVDTRQMFF.

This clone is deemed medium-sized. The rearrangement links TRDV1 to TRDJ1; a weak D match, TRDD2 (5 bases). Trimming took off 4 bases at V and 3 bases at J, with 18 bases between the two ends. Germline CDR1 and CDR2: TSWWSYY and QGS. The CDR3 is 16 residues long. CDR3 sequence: CALGGFPYPYPDKLIF. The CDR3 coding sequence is TGTGCTCTTGGGGGCTTTCCCTACCCGTACCCCGATAAACTCATCTTT.

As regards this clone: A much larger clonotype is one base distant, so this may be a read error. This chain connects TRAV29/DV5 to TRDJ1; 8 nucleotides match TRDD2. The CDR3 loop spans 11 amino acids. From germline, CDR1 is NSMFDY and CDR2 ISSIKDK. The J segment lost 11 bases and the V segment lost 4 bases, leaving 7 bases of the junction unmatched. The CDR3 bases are TGTGCAGCAGGCACCTTCCTAACGCTCATCTTT. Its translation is CAAGTFLTLIF.

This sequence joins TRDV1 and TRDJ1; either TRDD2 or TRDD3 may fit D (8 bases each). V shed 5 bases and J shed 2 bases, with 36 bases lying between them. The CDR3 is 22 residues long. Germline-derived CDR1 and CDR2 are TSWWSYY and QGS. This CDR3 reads CALGRSLPTVLRDTRWTDKLIF. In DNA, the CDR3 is TGTGCTCTTGGGAGGTCTCTTCCTACCGTCCTGAGGGATACGAGGTGGACCGATAAACTCATCTTT.

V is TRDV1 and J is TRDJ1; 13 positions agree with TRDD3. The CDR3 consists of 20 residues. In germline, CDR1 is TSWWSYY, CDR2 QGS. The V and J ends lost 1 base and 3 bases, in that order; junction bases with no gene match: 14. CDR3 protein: CALGERKNEYWGIRPDKLIF. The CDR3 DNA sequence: TGTGCTCTTGGGGAACGGAAAAACGAGTACTGGGGGATACGGCCCGATAAACTCATCTTT.

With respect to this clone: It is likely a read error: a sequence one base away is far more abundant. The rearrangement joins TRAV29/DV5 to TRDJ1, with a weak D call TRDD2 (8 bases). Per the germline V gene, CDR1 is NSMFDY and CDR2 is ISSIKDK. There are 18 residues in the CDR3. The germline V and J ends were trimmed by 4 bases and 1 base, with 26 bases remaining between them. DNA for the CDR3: TGTGCAGCAGTGACTTCCTACGGGTACTGGGGATTCACCGATAAACTCATCTTT. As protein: CAAVTSYGYWGFTDKLIF.

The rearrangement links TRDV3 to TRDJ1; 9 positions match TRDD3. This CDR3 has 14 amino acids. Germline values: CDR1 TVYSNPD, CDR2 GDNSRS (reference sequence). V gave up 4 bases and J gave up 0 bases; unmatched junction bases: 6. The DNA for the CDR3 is TGTGCCTCCTGGGTGGGGGATAACACCGATAAACTCATCTTT. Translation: CASWVGDNTDKLIF.